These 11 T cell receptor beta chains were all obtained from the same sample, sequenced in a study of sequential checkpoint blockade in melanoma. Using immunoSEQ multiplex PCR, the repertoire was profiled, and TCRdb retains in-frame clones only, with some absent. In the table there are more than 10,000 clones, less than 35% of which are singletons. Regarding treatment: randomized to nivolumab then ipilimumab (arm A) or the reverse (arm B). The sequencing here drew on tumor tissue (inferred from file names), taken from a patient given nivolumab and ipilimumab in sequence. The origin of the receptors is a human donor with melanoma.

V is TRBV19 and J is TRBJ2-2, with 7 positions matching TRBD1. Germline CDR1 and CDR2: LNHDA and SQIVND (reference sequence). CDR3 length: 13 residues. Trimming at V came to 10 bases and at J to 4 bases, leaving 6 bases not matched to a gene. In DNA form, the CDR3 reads TGTGCCACCTACAGGGGAATCACCGGGGAGCTGTTTTTT. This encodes CATYRGITGELFF.

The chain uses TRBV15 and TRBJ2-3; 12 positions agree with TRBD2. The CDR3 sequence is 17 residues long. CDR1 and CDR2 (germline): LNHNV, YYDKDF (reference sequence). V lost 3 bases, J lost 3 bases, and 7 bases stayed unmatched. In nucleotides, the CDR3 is TGTGCCACCAGCAGCGGCTCGACTAGCGGGAGTACAGATACGCAGTATTTT. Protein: CATSSGSTSGSTDTQYF.

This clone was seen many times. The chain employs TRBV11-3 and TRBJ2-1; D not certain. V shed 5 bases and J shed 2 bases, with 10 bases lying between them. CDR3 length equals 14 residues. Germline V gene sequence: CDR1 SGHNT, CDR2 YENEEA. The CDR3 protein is CASSLGSAYNEQFF. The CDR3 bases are TGTGCCAGCAGCCTAGGATCTGCCTACAATGAGCAGTTCTTC.

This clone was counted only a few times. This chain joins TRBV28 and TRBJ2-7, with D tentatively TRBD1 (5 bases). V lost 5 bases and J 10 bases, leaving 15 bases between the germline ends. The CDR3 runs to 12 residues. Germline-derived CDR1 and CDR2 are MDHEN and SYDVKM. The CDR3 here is CASSGQVGQQYF. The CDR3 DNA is TGTGCCAGCAGTGGACAAGTTGGTCAACAGTACTTC.

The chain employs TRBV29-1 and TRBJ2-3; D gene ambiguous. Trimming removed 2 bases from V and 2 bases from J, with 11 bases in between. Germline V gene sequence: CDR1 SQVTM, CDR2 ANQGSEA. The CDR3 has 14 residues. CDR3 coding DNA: TGCAGCGTTGAAACGGGCGACCCCACAGATACGCAGTATTTT. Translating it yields CSVETGDPTDTQYF.

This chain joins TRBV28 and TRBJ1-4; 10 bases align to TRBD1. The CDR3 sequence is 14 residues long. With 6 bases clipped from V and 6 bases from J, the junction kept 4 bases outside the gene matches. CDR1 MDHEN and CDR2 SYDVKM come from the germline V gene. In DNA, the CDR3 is TGTGCCAGCAGGACGACAGGGGGCCATGAAAAACTGTTTTTT. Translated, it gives CASRTTGGHEKLFF.

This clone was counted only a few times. DNA of the CDR3: TGTGCCAGCAGTGAAGGGGTAAGCTTTTATAGCAATCAGCCCCAGCATTTT. This translates into CASSEGVSFYSNQPQHF. This sequence joins TRBV2 and TRBJ1-5; no definite D call. Looked up from germline, CDR1 is SNHLY and CDR2 is FYNNEI. Trimming took off 1 base at V and 0 bases at J, with 13 bases between the two ends. The CDR3 covers 17 residues.

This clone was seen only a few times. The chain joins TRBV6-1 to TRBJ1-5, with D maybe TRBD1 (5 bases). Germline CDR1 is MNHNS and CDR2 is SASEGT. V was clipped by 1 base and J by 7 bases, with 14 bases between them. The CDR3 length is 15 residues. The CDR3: CASSEVLREWQPQHF. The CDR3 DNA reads TGTGCCAGCAGTGAAGTTCTCAGGGAGTGGCAGCCCCAGCATTTT.

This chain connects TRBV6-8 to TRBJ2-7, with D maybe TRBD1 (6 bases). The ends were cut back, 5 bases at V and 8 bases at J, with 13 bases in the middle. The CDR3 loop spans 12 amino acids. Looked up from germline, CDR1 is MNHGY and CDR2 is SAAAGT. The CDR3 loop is CASSQGQLKQYF. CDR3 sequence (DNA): TGTGCCAGCAGTCAAGGACAGCTTAAGCAGTACTTC.

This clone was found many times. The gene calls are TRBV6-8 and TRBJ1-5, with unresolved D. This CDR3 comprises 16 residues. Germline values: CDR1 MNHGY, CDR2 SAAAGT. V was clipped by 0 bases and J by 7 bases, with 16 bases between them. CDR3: CASSYSIPRKGQPQHF. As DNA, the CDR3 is TGTGCCAGCAGTTACTCGATTCCGCGTAAGGGACAGCCCCAGCATTTT.

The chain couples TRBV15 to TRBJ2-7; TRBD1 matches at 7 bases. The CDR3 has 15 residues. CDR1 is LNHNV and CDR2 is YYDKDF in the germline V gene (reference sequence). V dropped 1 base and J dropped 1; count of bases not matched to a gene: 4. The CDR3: CATSRVRTGSYEQYF. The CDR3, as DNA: TGTGCCACCAGCAGAGTACGGACAGGTTCCTACGAGCAGTACTTC. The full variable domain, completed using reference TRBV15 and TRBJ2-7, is DAMVIQNPRYQVTQFGKPVTLSCSQTLNHNVMYWYQQKSSQAPKLLFHYYDKDFNNEADTPDNFQSRRPNTSFCFLDIRSPGLGDTAMYLCATSRVRTGSYEQYFGPGTRLTVT.